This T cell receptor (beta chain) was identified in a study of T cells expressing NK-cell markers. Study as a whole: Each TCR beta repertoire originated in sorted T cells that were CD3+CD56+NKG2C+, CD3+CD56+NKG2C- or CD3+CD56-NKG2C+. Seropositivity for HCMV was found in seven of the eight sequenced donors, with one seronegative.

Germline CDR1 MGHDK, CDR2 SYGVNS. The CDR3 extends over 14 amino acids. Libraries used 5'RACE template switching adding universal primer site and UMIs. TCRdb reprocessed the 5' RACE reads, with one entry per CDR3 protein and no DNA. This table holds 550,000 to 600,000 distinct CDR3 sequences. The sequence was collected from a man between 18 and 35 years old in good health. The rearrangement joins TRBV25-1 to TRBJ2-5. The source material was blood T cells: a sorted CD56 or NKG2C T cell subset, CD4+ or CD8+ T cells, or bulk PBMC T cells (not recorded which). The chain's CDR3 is CASSEFYSQETQYF.